One sample yielded the 8 T cell receptor beta chains listed below, sequenced in a study of blood T cell repertoires in COVID-19. Profiled with immunoSEQ multiplex PCR; TCRdb holds only in-frame clones, not every one. The table includes 85,000 to 95,000 clones, 86% detected once. The sample comprised peripheral blood. These receptors came from a woman older than 75 with acute or convalescent COVID-19.

V and J are TRBV5-4 and TRBJ2-7; the D gene is possibly TRBD1 (7 bases). This CDR3 has 16 amino acids. The V and J ends lost 2 bases and 3 bases respectively, with 18 bases between them. Germline V gene data show CDR1 as SGHNT and CDR2 as YYREEE (reference sequence). CDR3 DNA: TGTGCCAGCAGCTTAGGGGGCGGGGACGGAGACTACGAGCAGTACTTC. This gives the protein CASSLGGGDGDYEQYF.

The V call is TRBV7-2, the J call TRBJ1-4; D is undetermined. This CDR3 comprises 14 residues. Germline CDR1 is SGHTA and CDR2 is FQGNSA. The V and J ends lost 2 bases and 11 bases respectively, with 15 bases between them. The CDR3 DNA follows: TGTGCCAGCAGCTTAAATGGTGCGGCCGGGAAACTGTTTTTT. Translation: CASSLNGAAGKLFF.

This clone was found many times. The chain recombines TRBV12-5 with TRBJ2-5; tentative D call: TRBD2 (7 bases). The CDR3 is 14 amino acids. Trimming removed 7 bases from V and 4 bases from J, with 16 bases in between. Germline CDR1 and CDR2: LGHNT and FRNRAP. The CDR3 nucleotides are TGTGCTAGTGAGAGTGGGGGGGCTGGAGAGACCCAGTACTTC. It yields the protein CASESGGAGETQYF. Full variable domain (missing parts from reference TRBV12-5 and TRBJ2-5): DARVTQTPRHKVTEMGQEVTMRCQPILGHNTVFWYRQTMMQGLELLAYFRNRAPLDDSGMPKDRFSAEMPDATLATLKIQPSEPRDSAVYFCASESGGAGETQYFGPGTRLLVL.

V and J are TRBV21-1 and TRBJ2-5; TRBD2 reflects the table's D call only, with no check against the DNA. TRBV21-1 is flagged as a pseudogene. This CDR3 contains 13 residues. CDR3 amino acids: CGGVGGLVETQYF. CDR3 coding DNA: TGTGGGGGGGTGGGCGGGCTCGTAGAGACCCAGTACTTC.

This clone was counted a few times. The chain links TRBV14 to TRBJ1-5; no clear D. The CDR3 loop spans 13 amino acids. V lost 3 bases and J lost 2, with 5 bases in between. Germline CDR1 and CDR2: SGHDN and FVKESK. The chain's CDR3 is CASSHRGNQPQHF. The DNA of the CDR3 is TGTGCCAGCAGCCATCGGGGCAATCAGCCCCAGCATTTT.

The rearrangement joins TRBV6-5 to TRBJ1-2; the D gene is possibly TRBD1 (5 bases). CDR1 is MNHEY and CDR2 is SVGAGI in the germline V gene. Trimming cost V 6 bases and J 7 bases, with 21 bases left between them. This CDR3 spans 15 amino acids. For the CDR3, the DNA is TGTGCCAGCAGGCTTACGGGGCAGGGCGGGGGTGGCTACACCTTC. This encodes CASRLTGQGGGGYTF.

This sequence joins TRBV7-2 and TRBJ2-1; 15 nucleotides align to TRBD2. Trimming took 5 bases from V and 7 from J; bases not matched to a gene: 12. Germline lookup yields CDR1 SGHTA and CDR2 FQGNSA. This CDR3 has 18 residues. CDR3 sequence reads: CASSPGTSGGPFLNEQFF. In DNA form, the CDR3 reads TGTGCCAGCAGCCCCGGGACTAGCGGGGGGCCTTTCTTAAATGAGCAGTTCTTC.

The V gene is TRBV18, the J gene TRBJ2-6, with 11 bases identical to TRBD2. Trimming took 3 bases from V and 0 from J; bases not matched to a gene: 4. This CDR3 has 18 amino acids. Germline V lookup: CDR1 KGHSH, CDR2 LQKENI. Here the CDR3 reads CASSPLAGGLSGANVLTF. CDR3 sequence (DNA): TGTGCCAGCTCACCCTTAGCGGGGGGGCTCTCTGGGGCCAACGTCCTGACTTTC.